This passage covers 5 T cell receptor beta chains from one sample sequenced in a study of identical twins. TCRdb processed the 5' RACE reads anew with MiXCR; each CDR3 protein has one entry. The repertoire holds fewer than 250,000 distinct CDR3 sequences, with around a tenth as singletons. Sequencing used memory (CD45RO+) T cells sorted from blood. The receptor set was obtained from a young woman in good health.

CDR3 protein: CASSFTSGEEQFF. In DNA form, the CDR3 reads TGTGCCAGCAGTTTCACTAGCGGGGAAGAGCAGTTCTTC. The V gene is TRBV12-3 or TRBV12-4, the J gene TRBJ2-1; 10 nucleotides match TRBD2. J lost 10 bases, V lost 3 bases, and 3 bases had no gene match. This CDR3 comprises 13 residues.

This chain links TRBV7-2 with TRBJ2-7, with TRBD2 matching 9 bases. V shed 2 bases, J shed 2 bases, and the junction held 4 bases outside the gene matches. Germline CDR1 and CDR2: SGHTA and FQGNSA. The CDR3 length is 15 residues. The CDR3 protein is CASSLLGGRAYEQYF. The CDR3 DNA follows: TGTGCCAGCAGCTTATTGGGCGGGAGGGCCTACGAGCAGTACTTC. Based on the CDR3 plus reference TRBV7-2 and TRBJ2-7, the full variable domain is GAGVSQSPSNKVTEKGKDVELRCDPISGHTALYWYRQSLGQGLEFLIYFQGNSAPDKSGLPSDRFSAERTGGSVSTLTIQRTQQEDSAVYLCASSLLGGRAYEQYFGPGTRLTVT.

This clonotype appeared a few times. The chain has TRBV5-4 and TRBJ2-7, with D possibly TRBD1 on 6 matching bases. The germline CDR1 and CDR2 sequences are SGHNT and YYREEE (reference sequence). V was trimmed by 4 bases and J by 5 bases, leaving 13 bases between them. The CDR3 contains 13 residues. CDR3 sequence: CASSKGVADEQYF. The CDR3 coding sequence is TGTGCCAGCAGCAAGGGGGTAGCAGACGAGCAGTACTTC. The variable domain in full, with the rest retrieved from reference TRBV5-4 and TRBJ2-7, is ETGVTQSPTHLIKTRGQQVTLRCSSQSGHNTVSWYQQALGQGPQFIFQYYREEENGRGNFPPRFSGLQFPNYSSELNVNALELDDSALYLCASSKGVADEQYFGPGTRLTVT.

The chain carries TRBV6-1 and TRBJ1-1; D remains ambiguous. CDR3 length: 14 amino acids. Looked up from germline, CDR1 is MNHNS and CDR2 is SASEGT. With 7 bases removed from V and 5 bases from J, the gap between germline ends came to 17 bases. The CDR3 protein is CASITPGVGTEAFF. The DNA for the CDR3 is TGTGCCAGCATAACGCCTGGGGTTGGTACTGAAGCTTTCTTT.

Sample share makes this clonotype medium-sized. The genes are TRBV25-1 and TRBJ2-2; D tentatively fits TRBD1 or TRBD2 (6 bases each). Germline-derived CDR1 and CDR2 are MGHDK and SYGVNS. The CDR3 length is 16 residues. V lost 5 bases, J lost 2 bases, and 15 bases lay in between. This chain's CDR3 is CASSSPRGDNTGELFF. The CDR3 DNA reads as TGTGCCAGCAGTTCCCCTAGGGGGGATAACACCGGGGAGCTGTTTTTT.